Listed below are T cell receptor beta chains from one sample, sequenced in a study of T cells in localized non-small cell lung cancer. The method was immunoSEQ multiplex PCR; TCRdb's version includes in-frame clones alone and lacks a portion of them. The table lists under 40,000 clones, 88% of them singletons. The sequencing used peripheral blood, collected before any cancer treatment. The receptors shown here come from a woman aged 35 to 75 with stage I lung adenocarcinoma. Each CDR3 is given without its conserved first and last residue. Fields, in order: V gene, CDR3 protein.

>TRBV10-1
ASSTGPARYEQY
>TRBV7-2
ASTENQNTGELF
>TRBV25-1
ASSDRLPEPDTQY
>TRBV7-3
ASSPGLSGANVLT
>TRBV5-4
ASSLELAEITDTQY
>TRBV27
ASRYFGETEAF
>TRBV7-9
ASSFKRGGRETQY
>TRBV30
AWSRTAGNYGYT
>TRBV4-2
ASSQVETNTDTQY
>TRBV2
ASSDPHRGQGNQPQH
>TRBV5-6
ASTLGGQVDDTEAF
>TRBV7-8
ASSFGQGKLF
>TRBV10-2
ASSGGGLAGALSYEQY
>TRBV5-8
ASSPGTKRADTQY
>TRBV11-3
ASERGGYEQY
>TRBV18
ASSPGQHNQPQH
>TRBV6-1
ASSEALTFSYEQY
>TRBV6-1
ASMEITAYYGYT
>TRBV6-5
ASTGSNYGYT
>TRBV27
ASTDRESSYEQY
>TRBV6-5
ASSYAGLVEELF
>TRBV29-1
SVDAGALDGYT
>TRBV2
ASSGSYEQY
>TRBV18
ASSADRYEAF
>TRBV4-1
ASSQDEGAAQDYT
>TRBV5-1
ASSLEGTASSYNSPLH
>TRBV4-2
ASSLRRFEYEQY